This T cell receptor beta chain was retrieved from a study of cytomegalovirus exposure and HLA in healthy donors. Both 60 Vbeta primers and 13 Jbeta primers went into the PCR. Generated by immunoSEQ multiplex PCR, the TCRdb table keeps only in-frame clones and is missing some. The sample table sets out 200,000 to 250,000 clones. The V and J ends lost 0 bases and 4 bases respectively, with 12 bases between them. The CDR3 is made up of 15 amino acids. Looked up from germline, CDR1 is SNHLY and CDR2 is FYNNEI. Concerning this clone: The antigen is undetermined.

The study's findings and limits: Cytomegalovirus association was assigned to 150 to 200 TCR beta chains. Most TCR sequences showed up rarely, but some public TCRs showed up in many donors.

The clonotype originates from a girl aged 2 to 10 in good health and CMV-seropositive. This chain connects TRBV2 to TRBJ1-1; maybe TRBD1 (6 bases). The specimen sequenced was PBMCs. CDR3 in amino acids: CASSEASGALTEAFF. DNA of the CDR3: TGTGCCAGCAGTGAAGCTTCAGGGGCCCTCACTGAAGCTTTCTTT. The full variable domain, in which reference TRBV2 and TRBJ1-1 provide the parts outside the CDR3, is EPEVTQTPSHQVTQMGQEVILRCVPISNHLYFYWYRQILGQKVEFLVSFYNNEISEKSEIFDDQFSVERPDGSNFTLKIRSTKLEDSAMYFCASSEASGALTEAFFGQGTRLTVV.